Shown below are 10 T cell receptor beta chains from a single sample sequenced in a study of T cells in Graves' hyperthyroidism and ophthalmopathy. RNA transcripts provided the source from which TCR beta CDR3 regions were amplified. In the first-round RT-PCR of the TCR CDR3, the HTBI primer set was used. TCRdb independently ran MiXCR on the multiplex PCR reads; one entry per CDR3 protein. The repertoire holds 550,000 to 850,000 distinct CDR3 sequences, 18% seen once, with over 15% in the top ten. What was sequenced was blood. These receptors came from a woman aged 50 to 60 with Graves' hyperthyroidism that later progressed to Graves' ophthalmopathy.

This clonotype was picked up a small number of times. The chain's CDR3 is CASSLGQPREQYF. CDR3 bases: TGCGCCAGCAGCTTGGGACAGCCACGAGAGCAGTACTTC. J is TRBJ2-7 and V is TRBV5-1; D may be TRBD1 (5 bases). With 0 bases removed from V and 7 bases from J, the gap between germline ends came to 11 bases. The CDR3 is 13 residues long. The germline V gene encodes CDR1 SGHRS and CDR2 YFSETQ. Full variable domain (rest looked up from reference TRBV5-1 and TRBJ2-7): KAGVTQTPRYLIKTRGQQVTLSCSPISGHRSVSWYQQTPGQGLQFLFEYFSETQRNKGNFPGRFSGRQFSNSRSEMNVSTLELGDSALYLCASSLGQPREQYFGPGTRLTVT.

The sample holds a few counts of this clonotype. V usage is TRBV6-1 and J usage is TRBJ1-2, with a possible D match to TRBD1 (5 bases). The V gene lost 5 bases and the J gene lost 8 bases, with 9 bases spanning the gap. The CDR3 runs 11 residues. Germline loops: CDR1 MNHNS, CDR2 SASEGT. CDR3 sequence: CASSWGGGYTF. The CDR3 nucleotides are TGTGCCAGCAGTTGGGGCGGGGGCTACACCTTC.

In its sample, this clonotype was seen many times. V is TRBV3-1 and J is TRBJ2-5, with 12 bases matching TRBD2. Germline CDR1 is LGHDT and CDR2 is YNNKEL (reference sequence). V dropped 4 bases and J dropped 2; count of bases not matched to a gene: 2. This CDR3 region has 15 residues. The CDR3 DNA follows: TGTGCCAGCAGCCCTCTAGCGGGGGGGCAAGAGACCCAGTACTTC. Encoded protein: CASSPLAGGQETQYF.

Points on this clonotype: Just one base apart from a much larger clone, this may be a read error. The J gene is TRBJ1-1, the V gene TRBV5-1; no firm D call. V lost 0 bases and J lost 3, with 9 bases in between. Germline V gene data show CDR1 as SGHRS and CDR2 as YFSETQ. The CDR3 loop spans 14 amino acids. CDR3 DNA: TGCGCCAGCAGCTTGGGCGGACCGCACACTGAAGCTTTCTTT. It yields the protein CASSLGGPHTEAFF.

At least ten counts were recorded for this clonotype. The chain couples TRBV3-1 to TRBJ2-7, with TRBD2 matching over 8 bases. V was clipped by 4 bases and J by 3 bases; unmatched bases: 5. Germline V gene data show CDR1 as LGHDT and CDR2 as YNNKEL (reference sequence). This CDR3 region has 14 residues. The CDR3 nucleotides are TGTGCCAGCAGCCCTTTAGCGGGAATCTACGAGCAGTACTTC. It encodes CASSPLAGIYEQYF.

This clonotype was found many times. The chain has TRBV30 and TRBJ1-2; D call uncertain. This CDR3 is built from 13 residues. With 0 bases removed from V and 4 bases from J, the gap between germline ends came to 9 bases. Germline V gene data show CDR1 as GTSNPN and CDR2 as SVGIG (reference sequence). Here the CDR3 DNA reads TGTGCCTGGAGTGTAAAGCCCGTCTATGGCTACACCTTC. It encodes CAWSVKPVYGYTF. Combining the CDR3 with reference TRBV30 and TRBJ1-2 gives the whole variable domain SQTIHQWPATLVQPVGSPLSLECTVEGTSNPNLYWYRQAAGRGLQLLFYSVGIGQISSEVPQNLSASRPQDRQFILSSKKLLLSDSGFYLCAWSVKPVYGYTFGSGTRLTVV.

Ten or more counts support this clonotype. The gene calls are TRBV3-1 and TRBJ1-1, with D tentatively TRBD1 (5 bases). Germline V CDR1 and CDR2: LGHDT, YNNKEL (reference sequence). The CDR3 runs 15 residues. The V end lost 0 bases, the J end lost 4 bases, and 12 bases lay between the germline ends. The CDR3 sequence: CASSQEARVGTEAFF. DNA for the CDR3: TGTGCCAGCAGCCAAGAGGCCAGGGTGGGCACTGAAGCTTTCTTT.

The V call is TRBV6-5, the J call TRBJ2-5, with TRBD2 as a possible D gene (5 bases). The germline gives CDR1 MNHEY, CDR2 SVGAGI. V shed 2 bases and J shed 0 bases, with 10 bases lying between them. CDR3 length: 15 amino acids. CDR3 amino acids: CASSYTRGYQETQYF. The CDR3 region has the DNA TGTGCCAGCAGTTACACGCGCGGGTACCAAGAGACCCAGTACTTC.

The V gene is TRBV15, the J gene TRBJ1-6, with D maybe TRBD1 (5 bases). The V end was cut by 0 bases, the J end by 7 bases, with 10 bases between. Germline V gene data show CDR1 as LNHNV and CDR2 as YYDKDF (reference sequence). The CDR3 covers 15 residues. As DNA, the CDR3 is TGTGCCACCAGCAGAGAGAGACAGACGAATTCACCCCTCCACTTT. Protein: CATSRERQTNSPLHF.

About this clonotype itself: Just one base apart from a much larger clone, this may be a read error. The chain joins TRBV20-1 to TRBJ1-1; 7 bases agree with TRBD1. The germline V gene has CDR1 DFQATT and CDR2 SNEGSKA (reference sequence). The CDR3 totals 15 residues. CDR3 sequence: CSASSKGAVNTEALF. CDR3 coding DNA: TGCAGTGCTAGTTCGAAGGGGGCAGTGAACACTGAAGCTCTCTTT.